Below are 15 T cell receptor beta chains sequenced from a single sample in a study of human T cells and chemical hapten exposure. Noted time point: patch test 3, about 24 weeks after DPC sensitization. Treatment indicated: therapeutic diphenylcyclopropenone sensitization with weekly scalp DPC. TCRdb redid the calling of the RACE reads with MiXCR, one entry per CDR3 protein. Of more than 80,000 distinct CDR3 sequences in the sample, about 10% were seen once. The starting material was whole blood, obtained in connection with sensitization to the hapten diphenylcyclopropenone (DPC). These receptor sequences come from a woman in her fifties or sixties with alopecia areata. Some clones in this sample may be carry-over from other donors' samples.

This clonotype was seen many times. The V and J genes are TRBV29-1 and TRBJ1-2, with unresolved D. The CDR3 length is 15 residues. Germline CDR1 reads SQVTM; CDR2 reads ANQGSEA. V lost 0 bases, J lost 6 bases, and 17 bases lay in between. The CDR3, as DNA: TGCAGCGTTGAAGAAGGGCAGGTTCGAAGGGATGGCTACACCTTC. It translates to CSVEEGQVRRDGYTF. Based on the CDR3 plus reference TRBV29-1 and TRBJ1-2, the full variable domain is SAVISQKPSRDICQRGTSLTIQCQVDSQVTMMFWYRQQPGQSLTLIATANQGSEATYESGFVIDKFPISRPNLTFSTLTVSNMSPEDSSIYLCSVEEGQVRRDGYTFGSGTRLTVV.

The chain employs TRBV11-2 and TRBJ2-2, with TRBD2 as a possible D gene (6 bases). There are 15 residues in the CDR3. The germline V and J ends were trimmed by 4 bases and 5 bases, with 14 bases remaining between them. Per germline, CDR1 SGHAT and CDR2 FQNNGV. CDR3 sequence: CASSSTRGGTGELFF. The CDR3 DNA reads TGTGCCAGCAGCTCAACCCGGGGAGGAACCGGGGAGCTGTTTTTT.

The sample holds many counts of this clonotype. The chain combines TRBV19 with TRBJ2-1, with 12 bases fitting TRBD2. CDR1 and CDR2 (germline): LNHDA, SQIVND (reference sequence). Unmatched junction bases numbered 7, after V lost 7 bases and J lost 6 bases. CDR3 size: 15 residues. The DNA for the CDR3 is TGTGCCAGTATTCTAGCGGGAGGGCCTCCCAATGAGCAGTTCTTC. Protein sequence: CASILAGGPPNEQFF.

CDR3 in amino acids: CASPPSGGRYAEQYF. The CDR3 nucleotides are TGTGCCAGCCCACCCAGCGGGGGTCGGTATGCCGAGCAGTACTTC. The chain carries TRBV28 and TRBJ2-7; TRBD2 matches 8 bases. Unmatched junction bases numbered 15, after V lost 8 bases and J lost 6 bases. This CDR3 has 15 amino acids. Germline CDR1 and CDR2: MDHEN and SYDVKM. Using reference TRBV28 and TRBJ2-7 for the parts outside the CDR3, the full variable domain is DVKVTQSSRYLVKRTGEKVFLECVQDMDHENMFWYRQDPGLGLRLIYFSYDVKMKEKGDIPEGYSVSREKKERFSLILESASTNQTSMYLCASPPSGGRYAEQYFGPGTRLTVT.

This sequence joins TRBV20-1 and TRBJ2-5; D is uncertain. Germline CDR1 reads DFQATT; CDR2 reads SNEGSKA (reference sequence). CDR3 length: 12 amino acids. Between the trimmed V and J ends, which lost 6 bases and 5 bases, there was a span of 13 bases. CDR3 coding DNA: TGCAGTGCCGAGGAGAACTGGGAGACCCAGTACTTC. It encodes CSAEENWETQYF.

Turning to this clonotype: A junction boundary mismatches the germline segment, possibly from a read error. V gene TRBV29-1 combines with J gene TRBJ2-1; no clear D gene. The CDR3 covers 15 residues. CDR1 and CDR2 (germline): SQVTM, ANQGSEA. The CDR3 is CSVEDLTPRSNELFF. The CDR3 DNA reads TGCAGCGTTGAAGATCTTACCCCCCGGTCTAATGAGCTGTTCTTC.

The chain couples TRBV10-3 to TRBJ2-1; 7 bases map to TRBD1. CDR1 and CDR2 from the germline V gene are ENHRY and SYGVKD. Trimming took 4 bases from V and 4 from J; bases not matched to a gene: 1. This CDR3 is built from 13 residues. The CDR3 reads CAISAGQYNEQFF. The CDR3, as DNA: TGTGCCATCAGTGCGGGACAGTACAATGAGCAGTTCTTC.

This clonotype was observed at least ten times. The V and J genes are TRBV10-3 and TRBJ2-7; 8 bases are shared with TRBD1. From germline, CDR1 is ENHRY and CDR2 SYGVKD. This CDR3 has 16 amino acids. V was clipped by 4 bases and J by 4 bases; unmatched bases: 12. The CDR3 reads CAISGSGQVPGYEQYF. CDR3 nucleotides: TGTGCCATCAGTGGATCGGGACAGGTCCCCGGGTACGAGCAGTACTTC.

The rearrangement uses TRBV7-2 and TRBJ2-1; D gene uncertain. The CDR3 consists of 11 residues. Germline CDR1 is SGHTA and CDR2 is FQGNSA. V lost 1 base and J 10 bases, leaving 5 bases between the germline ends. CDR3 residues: CASSLVREQFF. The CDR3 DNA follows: TGTGCCAGCAGCTTAGTCCGGGAGCAGTTCTTC.

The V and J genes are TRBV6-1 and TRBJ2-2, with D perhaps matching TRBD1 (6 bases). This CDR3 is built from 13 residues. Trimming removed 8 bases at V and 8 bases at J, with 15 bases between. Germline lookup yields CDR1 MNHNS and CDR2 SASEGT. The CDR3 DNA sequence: TGTGCCAGCGGCCGAATAACAGGGGGGGAGCTGTTTTTT. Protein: CASGRITGGELFF.

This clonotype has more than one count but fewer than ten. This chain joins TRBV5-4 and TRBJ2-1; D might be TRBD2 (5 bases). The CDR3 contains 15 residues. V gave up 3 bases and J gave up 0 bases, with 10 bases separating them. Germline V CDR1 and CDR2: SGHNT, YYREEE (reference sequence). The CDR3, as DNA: TGTGCCAGCAGCTCGCCTGGGAGCTCCTACAATGAGCAGTTCTTC. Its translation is CASSSPGSSYNEQFF.

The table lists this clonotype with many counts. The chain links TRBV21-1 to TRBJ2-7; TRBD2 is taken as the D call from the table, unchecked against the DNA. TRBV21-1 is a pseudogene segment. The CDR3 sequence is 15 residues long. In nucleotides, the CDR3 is TGTGCCAGCCCGTCGGGACTAGCGGGGAACTACGAGCAGTACTTC. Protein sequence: CASPSGLAGNYEQYF.

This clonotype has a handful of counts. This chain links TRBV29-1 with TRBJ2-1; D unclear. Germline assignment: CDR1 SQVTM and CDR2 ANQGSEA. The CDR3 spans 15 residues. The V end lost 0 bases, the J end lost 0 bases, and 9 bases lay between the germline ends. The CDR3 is CSVEEPQSSYNEQFF. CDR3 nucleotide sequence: TGCAGCGTTGAAGAACCCCAGAGCTCCTACAATGAGCAGTTCTTC.

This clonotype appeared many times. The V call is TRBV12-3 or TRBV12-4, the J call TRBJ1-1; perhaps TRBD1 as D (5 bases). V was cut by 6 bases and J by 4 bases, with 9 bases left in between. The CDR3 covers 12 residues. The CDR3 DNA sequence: TGTGCCAGCAGCCCCGGGGGCACTGAAGCTTTCTTT. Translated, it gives CASSPGGTEAFF.

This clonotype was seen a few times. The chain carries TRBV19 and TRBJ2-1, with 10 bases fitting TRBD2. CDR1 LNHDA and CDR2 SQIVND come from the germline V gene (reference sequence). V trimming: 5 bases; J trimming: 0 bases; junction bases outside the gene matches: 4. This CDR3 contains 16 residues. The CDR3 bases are TGTGCCAGTAGTCCTCGGACTAGCGGCTCCTACAATGAGCAGTTCTTC. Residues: CASSPRTSGSYNEQFF.